This T cell receptor (beta chain) stems from a study of radiation and T cells in renal cell carcinoma. The V gene lost 1 base and the J gene lost 14 bases, with 12 bases spanning the gap. CDR1 and CDR2 (germline): SEHNR, FQNEAQ (reference sequence). The CDR3 totals 13 residues. The time point: blood 2 weeks post-SBRT. Treatment indicated: 15 Gy SBRT to primary tumor, nephrectomy 4 weeks later. Serial blood draws occurred at baseline and 2 and 4 weeks post-SBRT. The tumor was a clear cell renal cell carcinoma. Sequencing was performed with immunoSEQ multiplex PCR; in TCRdb, only in-frame clones are kept and a portion is missing. The sample includes more than 100,000 clones, about 88% of them seen just once. This clone has only a few counts.

Sequences were derived from blood, sampled from a patient whose treatment included radiotherapy and nephrectomy. This chain links TRBV7-9 with TRBJ1-6, with a possible D match to TRBD1 (6 bases). This TCR derives from a woman in her 70s with renal cell carcinoma. CDR3 amino acids: CASSLEGGYTLHF. The DNA for the CDR3 is TGTGCCAGCAGCTTAGAAGGGGGTTACACCCTCCACTTT.